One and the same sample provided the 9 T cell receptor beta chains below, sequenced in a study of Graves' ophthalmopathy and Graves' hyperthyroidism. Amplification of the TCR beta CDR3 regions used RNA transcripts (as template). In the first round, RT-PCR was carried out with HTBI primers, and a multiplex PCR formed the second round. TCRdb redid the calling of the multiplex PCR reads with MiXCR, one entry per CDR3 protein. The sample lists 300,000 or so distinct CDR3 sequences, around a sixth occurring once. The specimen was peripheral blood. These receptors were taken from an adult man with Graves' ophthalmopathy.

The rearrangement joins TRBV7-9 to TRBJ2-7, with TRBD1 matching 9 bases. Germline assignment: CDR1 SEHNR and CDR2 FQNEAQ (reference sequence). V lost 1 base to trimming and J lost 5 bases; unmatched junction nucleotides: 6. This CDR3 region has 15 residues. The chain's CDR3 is CASSLEQGAWDEQYF. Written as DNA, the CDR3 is TGTGCCAGCAGCTTAGAACAGGGGGCGTGGGACGAGCAGTACTTC.

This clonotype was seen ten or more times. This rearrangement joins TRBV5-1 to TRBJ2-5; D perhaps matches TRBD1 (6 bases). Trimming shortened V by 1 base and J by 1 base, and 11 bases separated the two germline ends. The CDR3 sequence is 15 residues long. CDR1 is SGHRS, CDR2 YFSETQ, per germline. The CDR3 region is CASSLLGASQETQYF. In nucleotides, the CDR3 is TGCGCCAGCAGCTTGTTGGGGGCGAGCCAAGAGACCCAGTACTTC.

The CDR3 protein is CASSLRPGQGQETQYF. The CDR3 nucleotides read TGTGCCAGCAGCCTCCGACCGGGACAGGGACAAGAGACCCAGTACTTC. The gene calls are TRBV14 and TRBJ2-5; TRBD1 aligns across 9 bases. CDR1 is SGHDN, CDR2 FVKESK, per germline. The V gene end was trimmed by 4 bases and the J gene end by 2 bases; junction bases not matched to a gene: 8. This CDR3 has 16 residues. Variable domain in full (rest from reference TRBV14 and TRBJ2-5): EAGVTQFPSHSVIEKGQTVTLRCDPISGHDNLYWYRRVMGKEIKFLLHFVKESKQDESGMPNNRFLAERTGGTYSTLKVQPAELEDSGVYFCASSLRPGQGQETQYFGPGTRLLVL.

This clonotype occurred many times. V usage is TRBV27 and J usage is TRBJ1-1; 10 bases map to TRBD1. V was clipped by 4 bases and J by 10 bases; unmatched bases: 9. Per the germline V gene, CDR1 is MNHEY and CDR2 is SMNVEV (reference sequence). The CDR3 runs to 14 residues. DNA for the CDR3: TGTGCCAGCAGTTCCTTCCCCGGGACAGGGGCAGCTTTCTTT. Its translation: CASSSFPGTGAAFF.

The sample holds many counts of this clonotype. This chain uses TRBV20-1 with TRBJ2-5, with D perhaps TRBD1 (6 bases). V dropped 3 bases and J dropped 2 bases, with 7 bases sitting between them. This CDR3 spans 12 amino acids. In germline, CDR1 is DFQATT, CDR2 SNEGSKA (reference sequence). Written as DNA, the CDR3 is TGCAGTGCTAGTCAGGGGCAAGAGACCCAGTACTTC. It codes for CSASQGQETQYF.

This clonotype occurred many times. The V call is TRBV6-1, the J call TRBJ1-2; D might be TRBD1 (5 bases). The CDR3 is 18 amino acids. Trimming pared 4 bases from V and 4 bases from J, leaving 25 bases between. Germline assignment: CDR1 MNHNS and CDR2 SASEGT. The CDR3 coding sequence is TGTGCCAGCAGTGCGACCCAGGGAAGAAGCGTTTATAGCTATGGCTACACCTTC. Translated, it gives CASSATQGRSVYSYGYTF.

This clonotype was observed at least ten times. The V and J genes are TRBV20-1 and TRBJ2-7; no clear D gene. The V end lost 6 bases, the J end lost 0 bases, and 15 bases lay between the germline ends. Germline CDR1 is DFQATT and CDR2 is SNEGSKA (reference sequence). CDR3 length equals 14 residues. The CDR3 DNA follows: TGCAGTGCCCCAGGAGACCCGAGCTCCTACGAGCAGTACTTC. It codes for CSAPGDPSSYEQYF.

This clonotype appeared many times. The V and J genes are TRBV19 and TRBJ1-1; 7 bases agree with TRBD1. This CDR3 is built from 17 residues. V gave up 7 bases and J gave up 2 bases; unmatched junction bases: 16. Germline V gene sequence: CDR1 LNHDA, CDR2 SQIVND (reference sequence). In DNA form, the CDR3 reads TGTGCCAGTAAAACAGGGGTAGGTGGAGAAGATAACACTGAAGCTTTCTTT. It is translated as CASKTGVGGEDNTEAFF.

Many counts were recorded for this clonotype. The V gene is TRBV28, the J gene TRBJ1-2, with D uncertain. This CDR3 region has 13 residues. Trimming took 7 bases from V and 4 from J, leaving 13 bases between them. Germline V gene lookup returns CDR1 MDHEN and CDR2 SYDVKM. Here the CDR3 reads CASKGLSFYGYTF. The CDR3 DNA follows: TGTGCCAGCAAAGGTCTTTCTTTCTATGGCTACACCTTC.